Given below is one TCR beta chain in context. This sample was taken from a study of blood T cell repertoires in COVID-19. As for the study in general: There were acute and convalescent COVID-19 samples, and they came from the United States, Italy and Spain. The cDNA or gDNA used as material had been derived from T cells, B-cell-depleted T cells, or PBMCs.

Original methodology: Reference gene primer amplification in the assay estimated nucleated cell counts. Method: immunoSEQ multiplex PCR; TCRdb's copy keeps in-frame clones and lacks some. The V and J calls and clone size are taken from that table; D and trimming were inferred from the DNA. The table has about 83,000 clones, 70% to 90% seen once. The CDR3 length is 13 residues. V dropped 6 bases and J dropped 1 base, with 9 bases sitting between them. Germline CDR1 and CDR2: MNHEY and SMNVEV (reference sequence). What was sequenced was peripheral blood. The origin of this receptor is a man in his sixties with acute or convalescent COVID-19. The chain combines TRBV27 with TRBJ1-1; D is perhaps TRBD1 (5 bases). The CDR3 DNA reads as TGTGCCAGCAGATGGGGGGGGAACACTGAAGCTTTCTTT. This codes for CASRWGGNTEAFF.